This T cell receptor beta chain was identified during a study of cytomegalovirus exposure and HLA in healthy donors. Overall study results and limits: TRBV6-2, TRBV6-3 and some other V segments were unresolvable in 87-base-pair reads. Listed as cytomegalovirus-associated were 164 TCR beta chains.

Concerning this clone: Its cognate antigen is unknown.

Primers included in the PCR were 60 Vbeta and 13 Jbeta primers. Here immunoSEQ multiplex PCR was the method, and the copy in TCRdb shows in-frame clones only, minus some. The sample carries over 75,000 clones, around 73% recorded once. There are 13 residues in the CDR3. The V gene lost 5 bases and the J gene lost 5 bases, with 14 bases spanning the gap. CDR1 is GTSNPN, CDR2 SVGIG, per germline (reference sequence). The V gene is TRBV30, the J gene TRBJ2-3; a weak D match, TRBD2 (6 bases). This TCR was sampled from a woman in her fifties or sixties in good health and CMV-seronegative. Material for sequencing was PBMCs. The CDR3 protein is CAWVTTAGDTQYF. Written as DNA, the CDR3 is TGTGCCTGGGTAACGACAGCGGGAGATACGCAGTATTTT.